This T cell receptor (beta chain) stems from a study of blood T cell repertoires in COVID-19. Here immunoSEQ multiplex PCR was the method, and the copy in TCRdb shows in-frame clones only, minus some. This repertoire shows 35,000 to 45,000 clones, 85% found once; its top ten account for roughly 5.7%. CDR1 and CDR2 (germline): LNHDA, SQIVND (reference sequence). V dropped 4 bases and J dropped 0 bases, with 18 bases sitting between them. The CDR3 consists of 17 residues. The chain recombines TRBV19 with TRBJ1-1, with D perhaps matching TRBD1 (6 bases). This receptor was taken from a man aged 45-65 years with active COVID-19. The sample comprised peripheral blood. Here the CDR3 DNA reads TGTGCCAGTAGTACTCCGTGGGGACAACCGATGAACACTGAAGCTTTCTTT. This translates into CASSTPWGQPMNTEAFF. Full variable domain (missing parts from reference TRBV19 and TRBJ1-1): DGGITQSPKYLFRKEGQNVTLSCEQNLNHDAMYWYRQDPGQGLRLIYYSQIVNDFQKGDIAEGYSVSREKKESFPLTVTSAQKNPTAFYLCASSTPWGQPMNTEAFFGQGTRLTVV.